These 32 T cell receptor beta chains were sequenced from one sample in a study. TCRdb recomputed calls from the RT-PCR reads with MiXCR, one row per CDR3 protein. The profile covers more than 550,000 distinct CDR3 sequences, with about 14% appearing a single time and 3% to 4.5% taken by the ten largest. Sample: memory CD4+ T cells from blood. These TCRs come from a female donor in good health, serving as a healthy control.

The chain recombines TRBV6-6 with TRBJ1-1; 7 bases agree with TRBD1. Per the germline V gene, CDR1 is MNHNY and CDR2 is SVGAGI (reference sequence). This CDR3 has 18 amino acids. The trim removed 0 bases at V and 5 bases at J, leaving 15 bases unmatched. CDR3 nucleotides: TGTGCCAGCAGTTACTCGACAGGGAAAGGGGACCCCCGGACTGAAGCTTTCTTT. As protein: CASSYSTGKGDPRTEAFF.

This clonotype was detected only a few times. This chain connects TRBV27 to TRBJ1-2, with 12 nucleotides matching TRBD1. This CDR3 has 17 residues. The V segment lost 5 bases and the J segment 5 bases; nucleotides outside the gene matches: 12. CDR1 is MNHEY, CDR2 SMNVEV, per germline (reference sequence). In DNA, the CDR3 is TGTGCCAGCAGTAAAACCTCCGGGACAGGGGGCAAGTATGGCTACACCTTC. Translating it yields CASSKTSGTGGKYGYTF.

This clonotype appeared many times. This chain joins TRBV27 and TRBJ1-1; D uncertain. This CDR3 spans 14 amino acids. Germline V gene sequence: CDR1 MNHEY, CDR2 SMNVEV (reference sequence). Trimming removed 4 bases at V and 5 bases at J, with 14 bases between. The CDR3 sequence is CASSSSGVGTEAFF. The CDR3 DNA reads TGTGCCAGCAGTTCCTCCGGGGTGGGGACTGAAGCTTTCTTT.

The chain links TRBV6-1 to TRBJ2-1; D uncertain. V was shortened by 8 bases and J by 2 bases, with 13 bases between the two germline ends. The CDR3 has 14 residues. From germline, CDR1 is MNHNS and CDR2 SASEGT. The CDR3 nucleotides read TGTGCCAGCTCGGTGAACCCGCCCTACAATGAGCAGTTCTTC. Translated: CASSVNPPYNEQFF.

This clonotype appeared many times. The chain has TRBV20-1 and TRBJ1-1; 8 bases map to TRBD1. V trimming: 0 bases; J trimming: 0 bases; junction bases outside the gene matches: 18. The CDR3 consists of 20 residues. Germline V CDR1 and CDR2: DFQATT, SNEGSKA (reference sequence). The CDR3 region has the DNA TGCAGTGCTAGAGATGCCCGGAATCACGCAGGGGGCCCGATGAACACTGAAGCTTTCTTT. This codes for CSARDARNHAGGPMNTEAFF.

This clonotype has a count of ten or more. CDR3 protein: CASSTGPSGYSYEQYF. For the CDR3, the DNA is TGCGCCAGCAGCACGGGACCCAGCGGGTACTCCTACGAGCAGTACTTC. The chain combines TRBV5-1 with TRBJ2-7; perhaps TRBD2 as D (6 bases). The CDR3 covers 16 residues. Germline V CDR1 and CDR2: SGHRS, YFSETQ. V shed 4 bases and J shed 0 bases, with 17 bases lying between them.

This sequence joins TRBV2 and TRBJ2-3; 8 positions agree with TRBD2. This CDR3 spans 17 amino acids. The J segment lost 2 bases and the V segment lost 2 bases, leaving 9 bases of the junction unmatched. CDR1 is SNHLY and CDR2 is FYNNEI in the germline V gene. CDR3 coding DNA: TGTGCCAGCAGTGAACCGCCGGGGGGGCGGGTCACAGATACGCAGTATTTT. This sequence encodes CASSEPPGGRVTDTQYF.

This clonotype has a handful of counts. The chain links TRBV11-1 to TRBJ2-7; D is ambiguous. CDR1 is SGHAT and CDR2 is FQDESV in the germline V gene (reference sequence). The V end was cut by 4 bases, the J end by 2 bases, with 12 bases between. CDR3 length: 14 residues. This CDR3 reads CASSSQTGTYEQYF. Written as DNA, the CDR3 is TGTGCCAGCAGCTCTCAGACGGGTACCTACGAGCAGTACTTC.

This clonotype was counted between two and nine times. The chain combines TRBV4-2 with TRBJ1-1; no definite D call. Trimming removed 3 bases at V and 6 bases at J, with 26 bases between. CDR3 size: 18 residues. Germline values: CDR1 LGHNA, CDR2 YNFKEQ. CDR3 protein: CASSQEPRFIRLRAEAFF. CDR3 bases: TGTGCCAGCAGCCAGGAACCTAGATTCATCCGCCTAAGGGCTGAAGCTTTCTTT.

This clonotype was detected a few times. The chain carries TRBV7-9 and TRBJ2-1; D gene ambiguous. Trimming pared 4 bases from V and 12 bases from J, leaving 16 bases between. The CDR3 is 13 amino acids. From germline, CDR1 is SEHNR and CDR2 FQNEAQ (reference sequence). Here the CDR3 reads CASSSVPTSSQFF. CDR3 nucleotide sequence: TGTGCCAGCAGCTCCGTTCCGACGTCTTCGCAGTTCTTC.

This clonotype came up many times. The CDR3 loop is CASSLRTSGDTGELFF. The CDR3 region has the DNA TGCGCCAGCAGCTTGAGGACTAGCGGCGACACCGGGGAGCTGTTTTTT. The V and J genes are TRBV5-1 and TRBJ2-2, with TRBD2 matching over 10 bases. The germline gives CDR1 SGHRS, CDR2 YFSETQ. This CDR3 is 16 amino acids long. V was pared by 1 base and J by 3 bases, with 3 bases of the junction left unmatched.

This clonotype was detected ten times or more. The CDR3 reads CSARAGGRGNQPQHF. In DNA form, the CDR3 reads TGCAGTGCTAGAGCAGGGGGAAGGGGCAATCAGCCCCAGCATTTT. The V call is TRBV20-1, the J call TRBJ1-5; 7 bases are a match to TRBD1. CDR1 and CDR2 (germline): DFQATT, SNEGSKA (reference sequence). Unmatched junction bases numbered 5, after V lost 1 base and J lost 2 bases. The CDR3 length is 15 residues.

CDR3 in DNA: TGCGCCAGCAGCTTGTTGGGTCAGAACCAAGAGACCCAGTACTTC. It translates to CASSLLGQNQETQYF. The V gene is TRBV5-1, the J gene TRBJ2-5; no reliable D call. Trimming removed 1 base from V and 0 bases from J, with 10 bases in between. Germline V gene sequence: CDR1 SGHRS, CDR2 YFSETQ. This CDR3 has 15 amino acids. The full variable domain, in which reference TRBV5-1 and TRBJ2-5 provide the parts outside the CDR3, is KAGVTQTPRYLIKTRGQQVTLSCSPISGHRSVSWYQQTPGQGLQFLFEYFSETQRNKGNFPGRFSGRQFSNSRSEMNVSTLELGDSALYLCASSLLGQNQETQYFGPGTRLLVL.

The DNA of the CDR3 is TGCGCCAGCAGCCAAGACGGACAGGGCTTTAGTTCACCCCTCCACTTT. Its translation is CASSQDGQGFSSPLHF. The chain combines TRBV4-1 with TRBJ1-6; 8 nucleotides line up with TRBD1. V was pared by 0 bases and J by 9 bases, with 7 bases of the junction left unmatched. In germline, CDR1 is MGHRA, CDR2 YSYEKL. There are 16 residues in the CDR3.

The chain uses TRBV29-1 and TRBJ2-7, with 7 bases aligning to TRBD1. The trim removed 3 bases at V and 3 bases at J, leaving 14 bases unmatched. CDR3 length: 16 residues. The V gene's germline CDR1 is SQVTM and CDR2 ANQGSEA. CDR3 residues: CSVDVKETGICYEQYF. CDR3 bases: TGCAGCGTTGATGTAAAAGAGACAGGGATTTGCTACGAGCAGTACTTC.

In this sample, this clonotype turned up many times. The chain couples TRBV30 to TRBJ2-3; 13 nucleotides match TRBD2. Losses at the gene ends were 3 bases for V and 8 bases for J; bases not matched to a gene: 8. This CDR3 is built from 15 residues. The germline V gene has CDR1 GTSNPN and CDR2 SVGIG (reference sequence). CDR3 residues: CAWRPGLAGRGTQYF. DNA for the CDR3: TGTGCCTGGAGACCGGGACTAGCGGGGAGGGGTACGCAGTATTTT.

At least ten counts were recorded for this clonotype. The chain has TRBV20-1 and TRBJ1-2; TRBD1 might be the D (6 bases). In germline, CDR1 is DFQATT, CDR2 SNEGSKA (reference sequence). V lost 6 bases to trimming and J lost 0 bases, with 17 bases between them. The length of the CDR3 is 15 residues. In DNA form, the CDR3 reads TGCAGTGCCGACCTGACAGGCCGAGCTAACTATGGCTACACCTTC. Protein product: CSADLTGRANYGYTF.

This clonotype was counted ten times or more. This chain links TRBV12-3 or TRBV12-4 with TRBJ2-1; D is ambiguous. V was shortened by 8 bases and J by 1 base, with 9 bases between the two germline ends. The CDR3 has 13 amino acids. CDR3 DNA: TGTGCCAGCCGCCAGAGATCCTACAATGAGCAGTTCTTC. It specifies CASRQRSYNEQFF.

The chain couples TRBV5-1 to TRBJ2-5, with TRBD1 as a possible D gene (6 bases). The V end lost 4 bases, the J end lost 5 bases, and 15 bases lay between the germline ends. Germline-derived CDR1 and CDR2 are SGHRS and YFSETQ. The CDR3 has 14 amino acids. The DNA for the CDR3 is TGCGCCAGCAGCAAAGGAACAGGGTTGGAGACCCAGTACTTC. Its protein product is CASSKGTGLETQYF.

The V call is TRBV24-1, the J call TRBJ2-5; 10 nucleotides align to TRBD2. V lost 10 bases, J lost 2 bases, and 9 bases stayed unmatched. Germline V lookup: CDR1 KGHDR, CDR2 SFDVKD. This CDR3 has 15 residues. The CDR3 DNA follows: TGTGCCACAGGGACTCGGACTAGCGGACAAGAGACCCAGTACTTC. Its translation: CATGTRTSGQETQYF.

The chain is built from TRBV7-2 and TRBJ1-2; 7 positions agree with TRBD1. This CDR3 comprises 14 residues. V dropped 3 bases and J dropped 8; count of bases not matched to a gene: 9. Germline CDR1 SGHTA, CDR2 FQGNSA. CDR3 region: CASSFSYRGSGYTF. In DNA form, the CDR3 reads TGTGCCAGCAGCTTTTCGTACAGGGGTTCCGGCTACACCTTC.

This clonotype was recorded at least ten times. V usage is TRBV7-2 and J usage is TRBJ2-5, with D unresolved. The V gene's germline CDR1 is SGHTA and CDR2 FQGNSA. V dropped 4 bases and J dropped 5 bases, with 8 bases sitting between them. This CDR3 contains 12 residues. The CDR3 reads CASSWGRETQYF. The DNA for the CDR3 is TGTGCCAGCAGCTGGGGTCGGGAGACCCAGTACTTC. The full variable domain, in which reference TRBV7-2 and TRBJ2-5 provide the parts outside the CDR3, is GAGVSQSPSNKVTEKGKDVELRCDPISGHTALYWYRQSLGQGLEFLIYFQGNSAPDKSGLPSDRFSAERTGGSVSTLTIQRTQQEDSAVYLCASSWGRETQYFGPGTRLLVL.

The V and J genes are TRBV5-4 and TRBJ2-3, with unresolved D. The germline V and J ends were trimmed by 4 bases and 0 bases, with 9 bases remaining between them. Germline CDR1 and CDR2: SGHNT and YYREEE (reference sequence). The CDR3 contains 14 residues. As DNA, the CDR3 is TGTGCCAGCAGCGAGACACCTAGCACAGATACGCAGTATTTT. Translating gives CASSETPSTDTQYF.

This clonotype was observed a few times. The chain has TRBV5-6 and TRBJ2-1; 11 bases line up with TRBD2. The V gene end was trimmed by 3 bases and the J gene end by 15 bases; junction bases not matched to a gene: 8. This CDR3 is built from 13 residues. CDR1 SGHDT and CDR2 YYEEEE come from the germline V gene. This CDR3 reads CASSSTTSGSLFF. In DNA, the CDR3 is TGTGCCAGCAGCTCAACAACTAGCGGGAGCCTGTTCTTC. Variable domain in full (rest from reference TRBV5-6 and TRBJ2-1): DAGVTQSPTHLIKTRGQQVTLRCSPKSGHDTVSWYQQALGQGPQFIFQYYEEEERQRGNFPDRFSGHQFPNYSSELNVNALLLGDSALYLCASSSTTSGSLFFGPGTRLTVL.

V gene TRBV5-1 combines with J gene TRBJ2-7; D remains ambiguous. The CDR3 has 13 amino acids. Between the trimmed V and J ends, which lost 3 bases and 3 bases, there was a span of 10 bases. CDR1 and CDR2 (germline): SGHRS, YFSETQ. CDR3 bases: TGCGCCAGCAGCTCCCGGACCAGCTACGAGCAGTACTTC. Encoded protein: CASSSRTSYEQYF.

This chain uses TRBV20-1 with TRBJ2-3; D perhaps matches TRBD2 (5 bases). The CDR3 has 13 amino acids. Looked up from germline, CDR1 is DFQATT and CDR2 is SNEGSKA (reference sequence). Between the trimmed V and J ends, which lost 5 bases and 2 bases, there was a span of 11 bases. The CDR3 loop reads CSARLAPTDTQYF. The CDR3 nucleotides are TGCAGTGCTCGGCTAGCCCCCACAGATACGCAGTATTTT.

This clonotype occurred many times. The chain recombines TRBV7-2 with TRBJ1-2; D is possibly TRBD1 (5 bases). Germline V gene lookup returns CDR1 SGHTA and CDR2 FQGNSA. The CDR3 length is 14 residues. V was shortened by 5 bases and J by 1 base, with 11 bases between the two germline ends. The CDR3 protein is CASSAGRVNYGYTF. In nucleotides, the CDR3 is TGTGCCAGCAGCGCAGGGAGGGTTAACTATGGCTACACCTTC.

Ten or more counts support this clonotype. The CDR3 DNA sequence: TGCAGCGTTGAACACCCCCAGCGGGACCCAGATACGCAGTATTTT. Translating it yields CSVEHPQRDPDTQYF. V and J are TRBV29-1 and TRBJ2-3, with 7 bases matching TRBD2. The CDR3 runs 15 residues. Losses at the gene ends were 2 bases for V and 4 bases for J; bases not matched to a gene: 9. CDR1 SQVTM and CDR2 ANQGSEA come from the germline V gene.

This clonotype was counted at least ten times. The rearrangement uses TRBV7-2 and TRBJ1-6; no clear D gene. CDR1 is SGHTA and CDR2 is FQGNSA in the germline V gene. The CDR3 spans 14 residues. Between the trimmed V and J ends, which lost 5 bases and 7 bases, there was a span of 12 bases. The CDR3 loop reads CASSRNSMNSPLHF. Here the CDR3 DNA reads TGTGCCAGCAGCCGTAACTCCATGAATTCACCCCTCCACTTT.

The CDR3 region has the DNA TGTGCCAGCAGACGTGACACCACCAATGGCTACACCTTC. This sequence encodes CASRRDTTNGYTF. The chain uses TRBV12-3 or TRBV12-4 and TRBJ1-2; D is unresolved. V lost 6 bases and J 6 bases, leaving 14 bases between the germline ends. There are 13 residues in the CDR3.

This clonotype was seen a handful of times. V usage is TRBV6-1 and J usage is TRBJ2-5; D is possibly TRBD1 (6 bases). Trimming stripped 6 bases from V and 2 bases from J, with 16 bases between. This CDR3 spans 15 amino acids. CDR1 and CDR2 (germline): MNHNS, SASEGT. The chain's CDR3 is CASRRDKNTQETQYF. CDR3 in DNA: TGTGCCAGCAGAAGGGACAAAAACACTCAAGAGACCCAGTACTTC.

This clonotype has ten or more counts. V gene TRBV9 combines with J gene TRBJ2-3, with D possibly being TRBD2 (5 bases). The germline V and J ends were trimmed by 1 base and 2 bases, with 8 bases remaining between them. Per the germline V gene, CDR1 is SGDLS and CDR2 is YYNGEE. This CDR3 spans 14 amino acids. The CDR3 coding sequence is TGTGCCAGCAGCGTAAGCGGATTCACAGATACGCAGTATTTT. Protein product: CASSVSGFTDTQYF.